The present entry profiles one T cell receptor beta chain with its context. Its antigen is not identified. Division of CD4+ cells produced a CD45RA+ naive subset and a CD45RA-negative memory subset. Data came from immunoSEQ multiplex PCR; TCRdb stores just in-frame clones and leaves some out. The table has some 2 million clones, 85% to 95% seen once. This entry belongs to a study of shared clonotypes between healthy human individuals. Study-wide results and limits: Clonotype sharing among donors was thought likely to change with sequencing depth. Larger estimated richness was generally seen in naive subsets than in memory subsets. Having only a few donors restricted how much genetic and exposure-history diversity was captured.

The TCR was taken from a man younger than 35 in good health. Source material: naive CD4+ T cells sorted from blood. Subset in this sample: CD45RA+ positively selected.

The CDR3 DNA sequence: TGTGCCATCAGCGGCAGGGATAGCACAGATACGCAGTATTTT. Translated, it gives CAISGRDSTDTQYF. The V and J genes are TRBV10-3 and TRBJ2-3, with D tentatively TRBD1 (5 bases). The V end lost 6 bases, the J end lost 0 bases, and 10 bases lay between the germline ends. The CDR3 consists of 14 residues. Germline V gene data show CDR1 as ENHRY and CDR2 as SYGVKD.